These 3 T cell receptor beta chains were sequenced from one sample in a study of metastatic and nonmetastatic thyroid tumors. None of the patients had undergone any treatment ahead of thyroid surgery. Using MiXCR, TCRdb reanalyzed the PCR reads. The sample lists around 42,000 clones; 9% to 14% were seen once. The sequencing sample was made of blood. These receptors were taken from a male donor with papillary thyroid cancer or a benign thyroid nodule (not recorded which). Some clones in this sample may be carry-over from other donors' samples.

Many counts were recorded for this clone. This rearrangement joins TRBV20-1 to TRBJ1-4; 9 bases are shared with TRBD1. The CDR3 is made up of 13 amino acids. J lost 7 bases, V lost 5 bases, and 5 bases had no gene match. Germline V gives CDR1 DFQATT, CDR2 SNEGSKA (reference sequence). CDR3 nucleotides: TGCAGTGCTCCGGACAGGGGAAGTGAAAAACTGTTTTTT. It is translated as CSAPDRGSEKLFF.

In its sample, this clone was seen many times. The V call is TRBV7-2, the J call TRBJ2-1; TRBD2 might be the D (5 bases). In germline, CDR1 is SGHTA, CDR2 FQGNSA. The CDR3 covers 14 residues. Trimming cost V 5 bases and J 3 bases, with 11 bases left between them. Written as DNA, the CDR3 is TGTGCCAGCAGCCTCGAGGGCAACTACAATGAGCAGTTCTTC. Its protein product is CASSLEGNYNEQFF.

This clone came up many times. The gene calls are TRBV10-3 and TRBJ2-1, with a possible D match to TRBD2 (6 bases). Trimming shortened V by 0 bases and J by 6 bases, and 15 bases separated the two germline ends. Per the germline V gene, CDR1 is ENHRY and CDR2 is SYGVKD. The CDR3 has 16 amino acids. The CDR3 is CAISESGLPGGNEQFF. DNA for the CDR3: TGTGCCATCAGTGAGTCAGGACTCCCCGGGGGCAATGAGCAGTTCTTC.